This paragraph covers one T cell receptor beta chain sequence. This clonotype has at least ten counts. The clone's antigen remains unknown. No per-base quality is available; no much larger clone lies one base away. The library was obtained by 5' RACE. Data came from an Illumina HiSeq 2500. A second 7 to 11 cycle PCR used a sample-barcoded 5' primer and a J-beta primer mix. A unique molecular identifier was introduced onto each TCR beta cDNA molecule by a template-switch 5' adaptor carrying 12 random nucleotides. Each sample yielded at least 2.5 million CDR3-containing paired-end reads. First-strand cDNA synthesis was performed from all RNA using the Mint cDNA synthesis kit, with priming by a TRBC-specific oligonucleotide. All cDNA was treated with uracil-DNA glycosylase and then went through a first 18-cycle PCR with the universal primers M1SS and BC2_uni_R. As for how the authors treated the data: For normalization, 1 million high-quality reads were randomly selected from each sample, with every read carrying a distinct molecular identifier. Reads with shared molecular identifiers were discarded instead of being binned into consensus sequences. CDR3 identification, clonotype clustering and error correction used MiTCR with a Q25 quality threshold and the strictest error-elimination algorithm. A nonparametric unseen species model using Euler transformation provided a lower-bound estimate of total TCR beta diversity. Clones were called with MiXCR by TCRdb after fastp trimmed the public reads at Q25, and only in-frame beta chains were retained. Rows with a matching CDR3 protein are joined into one entry that keeps the most common DNA and genes. The V and J calls come from TCRdb's annotation, not from the publication. In all, the sample holds under 1,000,000 distinct CDR3 sequences, and around 34% of those were seen once. Approximately 12% of the sample goes to the ten largest clones.

These data belong to a study of blood T cells in healthy people across ages (dated by TCRdb to the mid-2010s). Concerning the study at large: Template switching captured roughly one uniquely barcoded TCR beta cDNA molecule per two T cells in model experiments. The study measured age-related changes in TCR beta repertoire diversity using deep sequencing normalized with unique cDNA molecular identifiers. Donors were grouped into four age groups: young (average about 15 years), middle-aged (39), aged (approximately 58) and long-lived (82). To avoid experimental bias, donors of different ages were spread randomly across the sequencing lanes. Using the same blood draw, the study looked at two additional independent replicas of 1 million unique cDNA reads for two donors, one aged 18 to 30 and the other aged 80 or older.

Systemically healthy Caucasian individuals from Russia, approximately 39 in total and aged 6 to 90 years, were included as donors. Each donor gave ten milliliters of peripheral blood, drawn into EDTA-treated Vacutainer tubes. Ficoll-Paque density-gradient centrifugation was used to isolate PBMCs, with at least 7 million per sample. Total RNA, at least 6 micrograms per sample, was extracted from PBMCs with Trizol reagent. Naive CD45RAhigh/CD27high T cell percentages were measured by flow cytometry on a PBMC aliquot from every donor. The investigation overall reported the following: Because profiling used bulk unsorted PBMCs, naive and antigen-experienced compartments could not be compared conclusively. Observed TCR beta diversity correlated strongly with the percentage of naive T cells measured by flow cytometry. Observed TCR beta diversity per million T cells fell roughly linearly with age, and a significant reduction was already apparent by age around 40. Estimates of total diversity from one million sequenced T cells were regarded as lower bounds and underestimates. The CMV infection status of donors was not known, potentially confounding age-related changes in expanded clonotypes. Compared with the aged group, the long-lived group had more naive CD4+ T cells, fewer expanded clones and increased TCR diversity, a pattern suggesting age selection.

Ends trimmed: V by 7 bases, J by 4 bases; bases unmatched to a gene: 3. There are 12 amino acids in the CDR3, from cysteine to phenylalanine inclusive. Only the CDR3 portion is preserved as DNA: 36 bases, with reading frame beginning at the first base. Input material: blood. The sequence links TRBV12-3 or TRBV12-4 to TRBJ2-5, with TRBD1 matching 7 junction bases. The TCR comes from a man between 18 and 29 years old in good health. The base sequence is TGTGCCAGCACTAGGACAGGAGAGACCCAGTACTTC. It translates as CASTRTGETQYF.